What follows are 6 T cell receptor beta chains derived from one specimen sequenced in a study of T cell clonality in common variable immunodeficiency (dated by TCRdb to 2013 to 2016). Library generation was performed with the immunoSEQ multiplex PCR assay. In its TCRdb copy, this immuneACCESS table keeps in-frame sequences only and misses some clones. Where compared with another copy, unresolved V genes explain less than half of these, and the others have no known cause. The table shows about 40,000 clones here, with no singletons. About 2.2% of the sample rests with the top ten. The sample consisted of peripheral blood mononuclear cells. The source is a person aged 18-70 years in good health.

This clone showed up many times. The read halts 3 residues ahead of the CDR3 end, with the missing end drawn from the germline J gene. The V gene is TRBV5-4, the J gene TRBJ2-2, with a tentative D call TRBD1 (5 bases). Trimming removed 4 bases at V and 5 bases at J, with 15 bases between. Germline V CDR1 and CDR2: SGHNT, YYREEE (reference sequence). The CDR3 contains 15 residues. CDR3 in amino acids: CASSHGRAGTGELFF. Partial CDR3 DNA: TGTGCCAGCAGCCACGGACGGGCAGGGACCGGGGAG. Full variable domain (remainder filled in from reference TRBV5-4 and TRBJ2-2): ETGVTQSPTHLIKTRGQQVTLRCSSQSGHNTVSWYQQALGQGPQFIFQYYREEENGRGNFPPRFSGLQFPNYSSELNVNALELDDSALYLCASSHGRAGTGELFFGEGSRLTVL.

This clone was observed many times. The CDR3 end is not reached by the read, which stops 3 residues before it; the germline J gene fills it in. V gene TRBV19 combines with J gene TRBJ2-5, with TRBD2 identical over 11 bases. This CDR3 spans 18 amino acids. Germline V gene sequence: CDR1 LNHDA, CDR2 SQIVND (reference sequence). The V segment lost 7 bases and the J segment 5 bases; nucleotides outside the gene matches: 18. The covered CDR3 bases are TGTGCCAGTACCCCGGGGGTGCGTAGCGGGGGGGCAGAGGAGACC. The encoded protein is CASTPGVRSGGAEET. The whole CDR3 sequence reads CASTPGVRSGGAEETQYF.

Ten or more counts support this clone. The read gets to within 3 residues of the CDR3 end, and the germline J gene fills in the rest. The J gene is TRBJ2-1, the V gene TRBV5-5, with 9 bases matching TRBD1. The V and J ends lost 0 bases and 8 bases, in that order; junction bases with no gene match: 6. Germline assignment: CDR1 SGHKS and CDR2 YYEKEE (reference sequence). This CDR3 contains 15 residues. The CDR3 region is CASSLAGTGLHEQFF. Incomplete CDR3 DNA: TGTGCCAGCAGCTTGGCCGGGACAGGGCTTCATGAG.

This clone was seen ten or more times. The read comes to an end 3 residues before the CDR3 does, leaving the germline J gene to fill in the end. The chain combines TRBV11-2 with TRBJ1-2, with 7 nucleotides matching TRBD1. Trimming cost V 5 bases and J 2 bases; bases outside gene matches: 8. CDR1 SGHAT and CDR2 FQNNGV come from the germline V gene. The CDR3 runs to 15 residues. The CDR3 region is CASSTRGGGNYGYTF. CDR3 DNA (partial): TGTGCCAGCAGCACCCGGGGAGGGGGCAACTATGGC.

The table lists this clone with many counts. The read finishes 3 residues shy of the CDR3 end, and the germline J gene is used to complete it. The chain combines TRBV9 with TRBJ2-1, with 8 bases matching TRBD2. The CDR3 contains 15 residues. V was clipped by 4 bases and J by 6 bases; unmatched bases: 9. Germline V gene lookup returns CDR1 SGDLS and CDR2 YYNGEE. The sequenced part of the CDR3 DNA is TGTGCCAGCAGCCTTAGCGGGACCGGGGGCAATGAG. Encoded protein: CASSLSGTGGNE. In full, the CDR3 reads CASSLSGTGGNEQFF.

This clone appeared many times. The DNA ends 3 residues before the CDR3 does, and the rest of the CDR3 is filled in from the germline J gene. The chain joins TRBV29-1 to TRBJ2-5, with TRBD2 matching 10 bases. This CDR3 contains 16 residues. V was clipped by 7 bases and J by 5 bases; unmatched bases: 16. Germline lookup yields CDR1 SQVTM and CDR2 ANQGSEA. The part of the CDR3 DNA that was read is TGCAGCGCCGAAGGTCTAGCGGGAGTCCGGGGGGAGACC. Encoded protein: CSAEGLAGVRGET. The full CDR3 protein is CSAEGLAGVRGETQYF.